The source of this T cell receptor (beta chain) is a study of cytomegalovirus exposure and HLA in healthy donors. V lost 5 bases, J lost 3 bases, and 10 bases stayed unmatched. Germline lookup yields CDR1 MNHEY and CDR2 SMNVEV (reference sequence). The CDR3 loop spans 17 amino acids. The PCR made use of 60 Vbeta and 13 Jbeta primers. The protocol was immunoSEQ multiplex PCR, while the TCRdb copy is restricted to in-frame clones and leaves out a portion. The repertoire holds 150,000 to 200,000 clones, with over 80% as singletons. This chain links TRBV27 with TRBJ2-3; 11 bases are a match to TRBD1. Sequencing was performed on PBMCs. The source of this sequence is a man aged 45-60 years in good health and CMV-seropositive. The CDR3 nucleotides read TGTGCCAGCAGTCCCTTCCGCCGGGACAGGGGGACAGATACGCAGTATTTT. This translates into CASSPFRRDRGTDTQYF.